This T cell receptor (beta chain) was sequenced during a study of blood T cell repertoires in COVID-19. Across the study: PBMCs, B-cell-depleted T cells, or T cells provided the cDNA or gDNA that made up the material.

As originally analysed: Nucleated cell counts were estimated from reference gene primer amplification. Only in-frame clones appear in the TCRdb table, and some are missing; sequencing was by immunoSEQ multiplex PCR. The V and J calls and clone size were taken over from that table, and D and trimming were inferred from the DNA. This table has around 270,000 clones, roughly 90% appearing once. Germline V gives CDR1 SGHDN, CDR2 FVKESK. There are 15 residues in the CDR3. V was trimmed by 7 bases and J by 1 base, leaving 16 bases between them. The V gene is TRBV14, the J gene TRBJ1-1; a possible D gene is TRBD1 (5 bases). The material sequenced was peripheral blood. The sequence derives from a man aged 35 to 55 with acute or convalescent COVID-19. The CDR3 sequence: CASTPMTATNTEAFF. CDR3 nucleotides: TGTGCCAGCACCCCTATGACAGCCACGAACACTGAAGCTTTCTTT.